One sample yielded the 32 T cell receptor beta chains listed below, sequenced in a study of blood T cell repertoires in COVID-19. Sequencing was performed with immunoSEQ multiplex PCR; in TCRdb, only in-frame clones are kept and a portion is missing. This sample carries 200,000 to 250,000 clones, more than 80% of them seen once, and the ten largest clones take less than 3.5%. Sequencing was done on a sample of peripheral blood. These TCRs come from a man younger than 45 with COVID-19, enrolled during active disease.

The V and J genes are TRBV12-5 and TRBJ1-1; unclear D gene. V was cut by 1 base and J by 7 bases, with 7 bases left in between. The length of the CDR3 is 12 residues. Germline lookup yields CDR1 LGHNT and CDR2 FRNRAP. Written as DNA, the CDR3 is TGTGCTAGTGGTTTGGGTCGGGGTGAAGCTTTCTTT. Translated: CASGLGRGEAFF.

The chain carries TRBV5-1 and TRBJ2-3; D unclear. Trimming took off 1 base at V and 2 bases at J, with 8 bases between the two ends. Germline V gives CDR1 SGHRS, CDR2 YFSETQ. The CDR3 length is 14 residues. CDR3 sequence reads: CASSLLQNTDTQYF. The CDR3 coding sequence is TGCGCCAGCAGCTTGCTACAGAACACAGATACGCAGTATTTT.

The CDR3 reads CASSLLAGEDTQYF. DNA for the CDR3: TGTGCCAGCAGCTTACTAGCGGGGGAAGATACGCAGTATTTT. This chain connects TRBV5-4 to TRBJ2-3; 11 bases agree with TRBD2. The trim removed 2 bases at V and 5 bases at J, leaving 1 base unmatched. This CDR3 spans 14 amino acids. The germline V gene has CDR1 SGHNT and CDR2 YYREEE (reference sequence).

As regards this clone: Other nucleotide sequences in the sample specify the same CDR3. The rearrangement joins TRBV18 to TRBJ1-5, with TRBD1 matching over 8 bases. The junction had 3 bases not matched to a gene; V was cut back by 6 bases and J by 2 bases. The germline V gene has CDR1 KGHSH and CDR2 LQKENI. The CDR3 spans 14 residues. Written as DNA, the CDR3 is TGTGCCAGCTCTCAGGGACAGGGCAATCAGCCCCAGCATTTT. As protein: CASSQGQGNQPQHF.

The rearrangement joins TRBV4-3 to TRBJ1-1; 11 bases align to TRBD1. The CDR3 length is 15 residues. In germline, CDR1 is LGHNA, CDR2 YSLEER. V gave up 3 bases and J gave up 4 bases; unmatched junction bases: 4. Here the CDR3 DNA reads TGCGCCAGCAGCCAGAGGACAGGGGGCTTCACTGAAGCTTTCTTT. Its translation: CASSQRTGGFTEAFF.

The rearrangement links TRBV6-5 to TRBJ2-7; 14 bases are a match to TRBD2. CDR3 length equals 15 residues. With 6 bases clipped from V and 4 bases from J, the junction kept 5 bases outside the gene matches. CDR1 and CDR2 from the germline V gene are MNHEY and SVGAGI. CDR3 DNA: TGTGCCAGCAGATCGGGACTAGCGGGGGCTTACGAGCAGTACTTC. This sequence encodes CASRSGLAGAYEQYF.

The DNA of the CDR3 is TGTGCCAGTAGCGGATACAGGGGACCTGGGGATGGGTATGGCTACACCTTC. This encodes CASSGYRGPGDGYGYTF. The chain is built from TRBV19 and TRBJ1-2, with 7 positions matching TRBD1. The CDR3 covers 17 residues. Germline-derived CDR1 and CDR2 are LNHDA and SQIVND (reference sequence). V was clipped by 6 bases and J by 5 bases; unmatched bases: 18.

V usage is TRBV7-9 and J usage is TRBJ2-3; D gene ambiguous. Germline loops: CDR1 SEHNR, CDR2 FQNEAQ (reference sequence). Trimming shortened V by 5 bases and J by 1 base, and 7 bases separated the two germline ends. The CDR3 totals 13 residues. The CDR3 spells CASSAYGTDTQYF. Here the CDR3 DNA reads TGTGCCAGCAGCGCCTACGGCACAGATACGCAGTATTTT.

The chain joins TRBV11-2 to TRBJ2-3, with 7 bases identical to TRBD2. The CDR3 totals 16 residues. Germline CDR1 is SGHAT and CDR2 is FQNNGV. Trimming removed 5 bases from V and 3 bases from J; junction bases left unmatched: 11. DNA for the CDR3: TGTGCCAGCAGCCCCCATGGGGGGGGGAGTACAGATACGCAGTATTTT. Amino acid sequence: CASSPHGGGSTDTQYF.

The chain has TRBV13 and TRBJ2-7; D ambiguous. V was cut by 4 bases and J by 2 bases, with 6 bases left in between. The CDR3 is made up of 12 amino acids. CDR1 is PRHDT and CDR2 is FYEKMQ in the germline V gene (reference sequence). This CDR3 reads CASSSNAYEQYF. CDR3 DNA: TGTGCCAGCAGCTCAAATGCCTACGAGCAGTACTTC. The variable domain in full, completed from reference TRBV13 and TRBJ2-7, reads AAGVIQSPRHLIKEKRETATLKCYPIPRHDTVYWYQQGPGQDPQFLISFYEKMQSDKGSIPDRFSAQQFSDYHSELNMSSLELGDSALYFCASSSNAYEQYFGPGTRLTVT.

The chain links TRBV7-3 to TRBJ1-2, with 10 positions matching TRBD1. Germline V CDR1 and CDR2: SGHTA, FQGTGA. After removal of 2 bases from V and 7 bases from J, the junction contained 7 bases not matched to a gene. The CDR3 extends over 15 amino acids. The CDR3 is CASSLFGQGVGGYTF. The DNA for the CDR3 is TGTGCCAGCAGCTTATTCGGACAGGGGGTTGGTGGCTACACCTTC.

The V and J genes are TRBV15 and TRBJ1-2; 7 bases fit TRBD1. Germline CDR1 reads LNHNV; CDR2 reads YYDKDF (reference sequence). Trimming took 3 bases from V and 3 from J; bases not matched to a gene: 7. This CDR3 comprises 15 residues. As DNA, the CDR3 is TGTGCCACCAGCAGGACTACAGGGGTATACTATGGCTACACCTTC. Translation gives CATSRTTGVYYGYTF. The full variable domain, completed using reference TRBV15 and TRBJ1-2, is DAMVIQNPRYQVTQFGKPVTLSCSQTLNHNVMYWYQQKSSQAPKLLFHYYDKDFNNEADTPDNFQSRRPNTSFCFLDIRSPGLGDTAMYLCATSRTTGVYYGYTFGSGTRLTVV.

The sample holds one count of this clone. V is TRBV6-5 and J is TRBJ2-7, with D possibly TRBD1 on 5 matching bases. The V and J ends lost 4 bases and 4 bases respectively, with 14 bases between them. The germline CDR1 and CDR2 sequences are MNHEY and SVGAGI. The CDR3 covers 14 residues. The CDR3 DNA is TGTGCCAGCAGTTCGACCGTTGGGGCATACGAGCAGTACTTC. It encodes CASSSTVGAYEQYF.

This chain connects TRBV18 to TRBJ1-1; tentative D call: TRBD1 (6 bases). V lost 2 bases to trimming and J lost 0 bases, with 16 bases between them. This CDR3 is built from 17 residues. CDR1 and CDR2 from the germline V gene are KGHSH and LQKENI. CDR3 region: CASSPVAGGDLNTEAFF. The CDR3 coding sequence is TGTGCCAGCTCACCAGTTGCGGGGGGCGATTTGAACACTGAAGCTTTCTTT.

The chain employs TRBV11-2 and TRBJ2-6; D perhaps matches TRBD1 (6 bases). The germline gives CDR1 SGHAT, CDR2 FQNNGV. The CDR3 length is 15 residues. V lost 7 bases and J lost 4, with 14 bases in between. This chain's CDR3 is CASTNRASGANVLTF. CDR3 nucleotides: TGTGCCAGCACCAACAGGGCGTCGGGGGCCAACGTCCTGACTTTC.

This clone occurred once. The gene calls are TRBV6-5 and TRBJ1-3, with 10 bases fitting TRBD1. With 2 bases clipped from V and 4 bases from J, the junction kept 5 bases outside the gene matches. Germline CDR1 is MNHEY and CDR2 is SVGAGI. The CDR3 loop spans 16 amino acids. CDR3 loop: CASSYDGTGAGNTIYF. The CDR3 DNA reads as TGTGCCAGCAGTTACGACGGGACAGGGGCCGGAAACACCATATATTTT.

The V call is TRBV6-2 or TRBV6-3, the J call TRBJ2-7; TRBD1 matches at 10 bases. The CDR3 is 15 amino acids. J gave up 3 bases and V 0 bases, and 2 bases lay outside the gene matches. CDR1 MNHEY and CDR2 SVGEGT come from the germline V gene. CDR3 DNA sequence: TGTGCCAGCAGTTACTCCCGGACAGGGGGCTACGAGCAGTACTTC. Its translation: CASSYSRTGGYEQYF.

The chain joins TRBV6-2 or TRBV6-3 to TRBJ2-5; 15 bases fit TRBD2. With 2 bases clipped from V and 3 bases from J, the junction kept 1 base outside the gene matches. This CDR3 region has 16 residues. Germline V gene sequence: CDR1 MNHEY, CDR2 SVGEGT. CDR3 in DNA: TGTGCCAGCAGTTACGGACTAGCGGGGGGGAAAGAGACCCAGTACTTC. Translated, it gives CASSYGLAGGKETQYF.

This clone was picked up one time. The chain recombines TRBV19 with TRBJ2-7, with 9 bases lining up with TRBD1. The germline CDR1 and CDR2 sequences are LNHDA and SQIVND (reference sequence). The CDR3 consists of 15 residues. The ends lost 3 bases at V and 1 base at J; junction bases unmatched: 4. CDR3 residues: CASSMGTGLSYEQYF. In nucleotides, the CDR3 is TGTGCCAGTAGTATGGGGACAGGGCTTTCCTACGAGCAGTACTTC. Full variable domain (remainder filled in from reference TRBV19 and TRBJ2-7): DGGITQSPKYLFRKEGQNVTLSCEQNLNHDAMYWYRQDPGQGLRLIYYSQIVNDFQKGDIAEGYSVSREKKESFPLTVTSAQKNPTAFYLCASSMGTGLSYEQYFGPGTRLTVT.

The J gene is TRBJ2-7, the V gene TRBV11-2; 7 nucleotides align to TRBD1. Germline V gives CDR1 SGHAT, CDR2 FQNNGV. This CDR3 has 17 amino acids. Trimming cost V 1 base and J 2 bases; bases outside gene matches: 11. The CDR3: CASSLVDPETGTYEQYF. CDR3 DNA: TGTGCCAGCAGCTTAGTGGACCCAGAGACAGGGACCTACGAGCAGTACTTC.

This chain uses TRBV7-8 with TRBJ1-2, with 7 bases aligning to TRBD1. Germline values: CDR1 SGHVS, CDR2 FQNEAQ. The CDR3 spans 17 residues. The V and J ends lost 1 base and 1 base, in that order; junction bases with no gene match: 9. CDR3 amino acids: CASSLGGGTGINYGYTF. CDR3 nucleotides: TGTGCCAGCAGCTTAGGAGGGGGCACTGGAATTAACTATGGCTACACCTTC.

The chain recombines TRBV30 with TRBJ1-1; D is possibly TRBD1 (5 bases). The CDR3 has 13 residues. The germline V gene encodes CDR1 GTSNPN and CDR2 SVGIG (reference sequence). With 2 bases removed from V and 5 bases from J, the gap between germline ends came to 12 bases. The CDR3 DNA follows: TGTGCCTGGAGTTCTTGGGGGGGGACTGAAGCTTTCTTT. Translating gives CAWSSWGGTEAFF.

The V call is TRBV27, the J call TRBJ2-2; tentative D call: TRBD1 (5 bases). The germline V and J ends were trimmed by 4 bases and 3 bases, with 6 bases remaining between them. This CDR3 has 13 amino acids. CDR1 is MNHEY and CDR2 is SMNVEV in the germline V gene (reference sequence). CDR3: CASSWGYTGELFF. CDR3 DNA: TGTGCCAGCAGTTGGGGCTACACCGGGGAGCTGTTTTTT.

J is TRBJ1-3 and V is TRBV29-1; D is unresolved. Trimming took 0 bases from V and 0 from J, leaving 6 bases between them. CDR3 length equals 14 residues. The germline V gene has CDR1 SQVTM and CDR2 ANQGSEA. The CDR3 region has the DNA TGCAGCGTTGAAGATCTTAGCTCTGGAAACACCATATATTTT. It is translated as CSVEDLSSGNTIYF.

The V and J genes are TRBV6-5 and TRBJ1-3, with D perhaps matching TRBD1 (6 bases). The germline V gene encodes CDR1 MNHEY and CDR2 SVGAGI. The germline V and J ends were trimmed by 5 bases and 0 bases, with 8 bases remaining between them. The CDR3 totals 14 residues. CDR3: CASSQGISGNTIYF. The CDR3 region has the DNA TGTGCCAGCAGTCAGGGGATCTCTGGAAACACCATATATTTT.

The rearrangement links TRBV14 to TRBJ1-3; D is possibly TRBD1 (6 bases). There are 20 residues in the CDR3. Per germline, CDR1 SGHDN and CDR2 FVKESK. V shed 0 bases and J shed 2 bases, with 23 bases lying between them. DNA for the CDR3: TGTGCCAGCAGCCAAGATTACGGCGGCTTAGGGGGGGGTGCTGGAAACACCATATATTTT. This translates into CASSQDYGGLGGGAGNTIYF.

The CDR3 bases are TGTGCCAGCAGTATCCCCCTCGGAACAGGGGGCAATGGCTACACCTTC. Translated: CASSIPLGTGGNGYTF. The chain couples TRBV28 to TRBJ1-2; TRBD1 agrees at 9 bases. V shed 5 bases and J 6 bases; nucleotides not matched to a gene: 13. This CDR3 has 16 amino acids. The V gene's germline CDR1 is MDHEN and CDR2 SYDVKM.

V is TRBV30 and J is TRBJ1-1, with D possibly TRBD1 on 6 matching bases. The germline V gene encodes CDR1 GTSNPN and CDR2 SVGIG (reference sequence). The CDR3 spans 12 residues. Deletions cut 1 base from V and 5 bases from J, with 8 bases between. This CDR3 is CAWSDRDTEAFF. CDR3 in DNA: TGTGCCTGGAGTGACAGGGATACTGAAGCTTTCTTT. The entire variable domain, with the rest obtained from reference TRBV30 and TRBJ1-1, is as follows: SQTIHQWPATLVQPVGSPLSLECTVEGTSNPNLYWYRQAAGRGLQLLFYSVGIGQISSEVPQNLSASRPQDRQFILSSKKLLLSDSGFYLCAWSDRDTEAFFGQGTRLTVV.

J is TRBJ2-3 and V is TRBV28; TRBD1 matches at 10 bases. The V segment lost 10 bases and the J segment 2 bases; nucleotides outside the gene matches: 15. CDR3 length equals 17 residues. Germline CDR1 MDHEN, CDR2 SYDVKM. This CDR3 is CATSRPGQGQNTDTQYF. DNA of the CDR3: TGTGCCACCTCCAGACCGGGACAGGGGCAAAACACAGATACGCAGTATTTT.

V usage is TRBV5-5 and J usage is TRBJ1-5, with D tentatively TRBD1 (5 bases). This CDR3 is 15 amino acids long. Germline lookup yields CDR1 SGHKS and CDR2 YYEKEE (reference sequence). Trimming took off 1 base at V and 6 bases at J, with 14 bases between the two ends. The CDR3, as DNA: TGTGCCAGCAGCTTGTTGGGGGAGGTTAGTCAGCCCCAGCATTTT. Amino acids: CASSLLGEVSQPQHF.

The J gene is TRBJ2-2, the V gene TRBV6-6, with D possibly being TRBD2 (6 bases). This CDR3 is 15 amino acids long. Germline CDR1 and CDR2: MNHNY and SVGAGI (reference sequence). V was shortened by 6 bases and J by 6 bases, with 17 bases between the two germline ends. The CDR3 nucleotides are TGTGCCAGCAGCTCCATCGGGGGAGCCCCCGGGGAGCTGTTTTTT. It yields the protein CASSSIGGAPGELFF.

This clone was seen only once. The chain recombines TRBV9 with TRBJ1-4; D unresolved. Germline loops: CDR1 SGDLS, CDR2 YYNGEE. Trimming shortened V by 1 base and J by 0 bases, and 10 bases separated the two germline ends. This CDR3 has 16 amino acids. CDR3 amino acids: CASSVYEVATNEKLFF. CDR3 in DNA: TGTGCCAGCAGCGTATATGAGGTCGCAACTAATGAAAAACTGTTTTTT.